This T cell receptor beta chain appears in the sequencing data of a study of CD8 T cells in Susac syndrome. After extraction with the RNeasy kit, about 0.5 to 1 ug of the RNA was reverse transcribed using random hexamers. The method of amplification for TCR beta CDR3 was immunoSEQ multiplex PCR, covering 54 Vbeta and 13 Jbeta. Each CDR3 protein is one row after TCRdb ran MiXCR on the immunoSEQ multiplex PCR reads. The sample records approximately 22,000 distinct CDR3 sequences, 85% to 95% being singletons. CD8+ and CD4+ T cells circulating in blood were sequenced for TCR beta. Matched for age and sex, the controls were healthy donors. CDR1 and CDR2 from the germline V gene are LGHDT and YNNKEL (reference sequence). V lost 3 bases and J 7 bases, leaving 15 bases between the germline ends. The length of the CDR3 is 14 residues.

The rearrangement uses TRBV3-1 and TRBJ1-1; possible D gene TRBD1, 5 bases. The receptor's source is a human donor in good health. The sequenced material came from CD8+ T cells from PBMCs. The DNA for the CDR3 is TGTGCCAGCAGCCAGCTGCAGGACATTGGTGAAGCTTTCTTT. Its translation: CASSQLQDIGEAFF.